This T cell receptor beta chain was identified during a study of cytomegalovirus exposure and HLA in healthy donors. The PCR used 60 Vbeta and 13 Jbeta primers. Profiling relied on immunoSEQ multiplex PCR, and the TCRdb table lists in-frame clones only, not all of them. The repertoire consists of approximately 100,000 clones, with about two thirds occurring once and the leading ten covering 2.5% to 3%. The germline gives CDR1 GTSNPN, CDR2 SVGIG (reference sequence). The CDR3 covers 14 residues. V trimming: 0 bases; J trimming: 7 bases; junction bases outside the gene matches: 6. Sequenced: PBMCs. This chain connects TRBV30 to TRBJ2-1, with 7 bases fitting TRBD2. The receptor's source is a female donor in good health and CMV-seronegative. The CDR3 protein is CAWSVPGLGNEQFF. In DNA, the CDR3 is TGTGCCTGGAGTGTACCCGGACTAGGGAATGAGCAGTTCTTC.